Listed below are T cell receptor beta chains from one sample, sequenced in a study of glioma-infiltrating T cells after dendritic cell vaccination. Only in-frame clones appear in the TCRdb table, and some are missing; sequencing was by immunoSEQ multiplex PCR. The sample yields more than 20,000 clones, roughly 78% seen once. The specimen was blood, collected before dendritic cell vaccination. The receptors come from a human donor with glioblastoma. The CDR3 runs from the conserved cysteine through the conserved F or W. Fields, in order: J gene, D gene, V gene, clone size, CDR3 protein, CDR3 DNA. D genes are given only for firm matches. Only some rows state a clone size, as once, few, many or a class for expanded clones.

TRBJ2-7 | - | TRBV28 | - | CASSLGSHSSYEQYF | TGTGCCAGCAGTTTAGGTTCCCATAGCTCCTACGAGCAGTACTTC
TRBJ2-2 | - | TRBV6-5 | - | CASSLPGTGELFF | TGTGCCAGCAGTTTACCGGGCACCGGGGAGCTGTTTTTT
TRBJ2-1 | TRBD2 | TRBV4-2 | - | CASSPLPSGRVNEQFF | TGTGCCAGCAGCCCCCTGCCTAGCGGGAGGGTGAATGAGCAGTTCTTC
TRBJ2-1 | TRBD2 | TRBV7-8 | - | CASRYTVSGTINEQFF | TGTGCCAGCAGGTACACAGTCTCCGGGACTATCAATGAGCAGTTCTTC
TRBJ2-7 | TRBD2 | TRBV2 | - | CASSGGLALDEQYF | TGTGCCAGCAGTGGGGGACTAGCCCTCGACGAGCAGTACTTC
TRBJ2-2 | TRBD1 | TRBV7-9 | - | CASSQGSGTGVSGELFF | TGTGCCAGCAGCCAAGGGTCTGGGACAGGGGTTTCCGGGGAGCTGTTTTTT
TRBJ1-6 | - | TRBV5-1 | - | CASSPTGFFTYNSPLHF | TGCGCCAGCAGCCCCACAGGGTTTTTCACCTATAATTCACCCCTCCACTTT
TRBJ2-3 | - | TRBV10-3 | - | CAISESHRGSGTDTQYF | TGTGCCATCAGTGAGTCGCATCGGGGAAGTGGCACAGATACGCAGTATTTT
TRBJ2-1 | - | TRBV7-2 | large | CASSPEGSGPDENEQFF | TGTGCCAGCAGCCCGGAGGGGTCCGGGCCTGATGAGAATGAGCAGTTCTTC
TRBJ1-1 | TRBD1 | TRBV19 | - | CASSMDRDTEAFF | TGTGCCAGTAGTATGGACAGGGACACTGAAGCTTTCTTT
TRBJ1-2 | TRBD1 | TRBV15 | - | CATSHRDSVYGYTF | TGTGCCACCAGCCACCGGGACAGTGTCTATGGCTACACCTTC
TRBJ1-1 | - | TRBV9 | - | CASSDQMVREARGTEAFF | TGTGCCAGCAGCGACCAAATGGTCAGGGAGGCGAGGGGCACTGAAGCTTTCTTT
TRBJ1-2 | TRBD1 | TRBV28 | - | CASSRQGYGYTF | TGTGCCAGCAGTAGACAGGGCTATGGCTACACCTTC
TRBJ1-6 | - | TRBV7-9 | - | CASSDRQGGNSPLHF | TGTGCCAGCAGCGATCGTCAGGGAGGGAATTCACCCCTCCACTTT
TRBJ2-1 | TRBD2 | TRBV29-1 | few | CSVEFRPGVAGPHSYNEQFF | TGCAGCGTTGAATTCCGTCCGGGGGTAGCGGGACCCCACTCCTACAATGAGCAGTTCTTC
TRBJ2-1 | TRBD1 | TRBV28 | - | CASSPKIRTGGGSYNEQFF | TGTGCCAGCAGTCCAAAGATAAGGACAGGGGGAGGCTCCTACAATGAGCAGTTCTTC
TRBJ1-4 | - | TRBV18 | - | CASSSSGSPREKLFF | TGTGCCAGCTCCTCATCAGGGTCCCCTCGTGAAAAACTGTTTTTT
TRBJ1-2 | TRBD1 | TRBV2 | - | CAGRGLRYGYTF | TGTGCCGGCAGGGGGCTGAGGTATGGCTACACCTTC
TRBJ2-7 | TRBD2 | TRBV15 | - | CATSRVGASGGNYEQYF | TGTGCCACCAGCAGAGTTGGGGCTAGCGGGGGAAACTACGAGCAGTACTTC
TRBJ2-1 | TRBD1 | TRBV7-9 | - | CASSSNEGQSFNEQFF | TGTGCCAGCAGCTCAAACGAGGGACAGTCATTCAATGAGCAGTTCTTC
TRBJ1-2 | - | TRBV5-1 | - | CASSSQGLKDGYTF | TGCGCCAGCAGCTCCCAGGGCCTTAAGGATGGCTACACCTTC
TRBJ1-2 | - | TRBV20-1 | - | CSAGGDGYTF | TGCAGTGCCGGAGGGGATGGCTACACCTTC
TRBJ1-1 | - | TRBV5-4 | - | CASSQDGFDPEDTEAFF | TGCGCCAGCAGCCAAGATGGATTCGACCCCGAGGACACTGAAGCTTTCTTT
TRBJ1-1 | TRBD1 | TRBV28 | - | CATQGAEAFF | TGTGCCACCCAGGGGGCGGAAGCTTTCTTT
TRBJ2-7 | - | TRBV2 | - | CASSEAIRSYEQYF | TGTGCCAGCAGTGAGGCCATACGCTCCTACGAGCAGTACTTC
TRBJ2-3 | TRBD2 | TRBV30 | - | CAWSASGGQNTQYF | TGTGCCTGGAGTGCGTCGGGAGGGCAGAATACGCAGTATTTT
TRBJ2-2 | - | TRBV6-5 | - | CASRLSGGPGELFF | TGTGCCAGCAGGCTTTCGGGGGGCCCCGGGGAGCTGTTTTTT
TRBJ2-5 | - | TRBV21-1 | - | CASSLRTSGRERETQYF | TGTGCCAGCAGCCTACGGACTAGCGGGAGGGAACGAGAGACCCAGTACTTC